Listed below are T cell receptor beta chains from one sample, sequenced in a study of regulatory T cells in long-lasting Graves disease. MiXCR, applied by TCRdb to the multiplex PCR reads, yields one record per CDR3 protein. This table holds about 310,000 distinct CDR3 sequences, 18% found once. The source material was peripheral blood mononuclear cells (PBMCs), sampled at new diagnosis, from a patient treated with antithyroid drugs. All receptors come from a female donor with Graves disease. The CDR3 runs from the conserved cysteine through the conserved F or W. D genes are given only for firm matches. Rows give clone size only sometimes, using once, few, many, or a class for an expanded clone.

v_gene,d_gene,abundance,j_gene,CDR3nt,CDR3aa
TRBV11-2,TRBD2,many,TRBJ2-1,TGTGCCAGCAGCCCACTAGCGGGAGACCTAAATGAGCAGTTCTTC,CASSPLAGDLNEQFF
TRBV29-1,-,-,TRBJ2-7,TGCAGCGTTGTGTGGACCGTCTCCTACGAGCAGTACTTC,CSVVWTVSYEQYF
TRBV29-1,TRBD2,many,TRBJ2-5,TGCAGCGGTATATATAGCGGGATCGGCGGAGAGACCCAGTACTTC,CSGIYSGIGGETQYF
TRBV12-3/TRBV12-4,TRBD2,once,TRBJ2-2,TGTGCCAGCAGTCCGGGACTAGCGGGTCGAGGCACCGGGGAGCTGTTTTTT,CASSPGLAGRGTGELFF
TRBV12-3/TRBV12-4,-,many,TRBJ1-1,TGTGCCAGCAGTTCCCGTCCCACTGAAGCTTTCTTT,CASSSRPTEAFF
TRBV20-1,-,many,TRBJ2-1,TGCAGTGCTAGTCGGGGGTGGAATGAGCAGTTCTTC,CSASRGWNEQFF
TRBV2,-,medium-sized,TRBJ1-6,TGTGCCAGCAGTGAAGGGATGGACACCAGCAATTCACCCCTCCACTTT,CASSEGMDTSNSPLHF
TRBV10-3,-,many,TRBJ2-2,TGTGCCATCAGTGAGTCGACGAGAGGGGGGACCGGGGAGCTGTTTTTT,CAISESTRGGTGELFF
TRBV10-3,TRBD2,many,TRBJ2-3,TGTGCCACCATCGACCGGGGGGGGCCAGATACGCAGTATTTT,CATIDRGGPDTQYF
TRBV6-1,TRBD2,many,TRBJ2-1,TGTGCCAGCAGTGAATCAGCGGGAGAAGGTTACGAGCAGTTCTTC,CASSESAGEGYEQFF
TRBV20-1,-,many,TRBJ2-2,TGCAGTGCTATGGGGGTCGTCACCGGGGAGCTGTTTTTT,CSAMGVVTGELFF
TRBV9,-,many,TRBJ2-5,TGTGCCAGCAGCGTAGAGACCCTCGGGTCGAAGGAGACCCAGTACTTC,CASSVETLGSKETQYF
TRBV2,TRBD1,many,TRBJ1-1,TGTGCCAGCAGTGAAGCGCGGGACAGGGAGTTGTACACTGAAGCTTTCTTT,CASSEARDRELYTEAFF
TRBV7-9,-,few,TRBJ2-7,TGTGCCAGCAGCGCCCGGGCCTCCTCCTACGAGCAGTACTTC,CASSARASSYEQYF
TRBV11-2,-,many,TRBJ2-1,TGTGCCAGCAGCTCGACCTTAGCGGAGCCCCCCTCCTACAATGAGCAGTTCTTC,CASSSTLAEPPSYNEQFF
TRBV20-1,TRBD1,few,TRBJ2-7,TGCAGTGCTAGAAGGGACAGGGACTCCCTTTACGAGCAGTACTTC,CSARRDRDSLYEQYF
TRBV12-5,TRBD2,-,TRBJ2-1,TGTGCTAGTGGTTTGCTCCCTGGGACTAGCGGGAGGAGCTACAATGAGCAGTTCTTC,CASGLLPGTSGRSYNEQFF
TRBV12-3/TRBV12-4,-,many,TRBJ1-1,TGTGCCAGCAATGATAGGACAGACACTGAAGCTTTCTTT,CASNDRTDTEAFF
TRBV28,-,-,TRBJ2-5,TGTGCCAGCTCCGCGTGGAGGTTTCGGGAGACCCAGTACTTC,CASSAWRFRETQYF
TRBV28,-,many,TRBJ1-5,TGTGCCAGCAGTTTTAGGGGGGCGCCCCAGCATTTT,CASSFRGAPQHF
TRBV18,-,many,TRBJ1-4,TGTGCCAGCTCACTGGACCTAGGGTCTACTAATGAAAAACTGTTTTTT,CASSLDLGSTNEKLFF
TRBV29-1,-,many,TRBJ2-1,TGCAGCGTTGAGCCTCCCGCGAGGAGCTCCTACAATGAGCAGTTCTTC,CSVEPPARSSYNEQFF
TRBV6-1,TRBD1,many,TRBJ2-1,TGTGCCAGCAGTGAAGGGGGGACAGACAACAATGAGCAGTTCTTC,CASSEGGTDNNEQFF
TRBV30,-,few,TRBJ1-2,TGTGCCTGGAGTCGGGGGGCAGACTATGGCTACACCTTC,CAWSRGADYGYTF
TRBV11-2,-,-,TRBJ2-5,TGTGCCAGCCGCCGAGCAGCGGTTAGACAAGAGACCCAGTACTTC,CASRRAAVRQETQYF
TRBV5-1,TRBD2,-,TRBJ2-3,TGCGCCAGCAGCCCGGAGGGCGGGAGCCCGACAGATACGCAGTATTTT,CASSPEGGSPTDTQYF
TRBV2,-,-,TRBJ2-2,TGTGCCAGCGCAGGGACGAACACCGGGGAGCTGTTTTTT,CASAGTNTGELFF
TRBV13,TRBD2,few,TRBJ2-5,TGTGCCACCCTCGAAGCCCGTAGCGGGATTTCAGAGACCCAGTACTTC,CATLEARSGISETQYF
TRBV14,TRBD2,-,TRBJ2-3,TGTGCCAGCAGCCAACTAGCGGGAAGAGATACGCAGTATTTT,CASSQLAGRDTQYF
TRBV2,-,many,TRBJ1-2,TGTGCCAGCGTACGACATGAAGGTGCAGCAAACCTAAACTATGGCTACACCTTC,CASVRHEGAANLNYGYTF
TRBV18,TRBD1,-,TRBJ2-7,TGTGCCAGCTCCGGACAGGGGAGGCCCTACGAGCAGTACTTC,CASSGQGRPYEQYF
TRBV14,TRBD1,many,TRBJ2-6,TGTGCCAGCAGCCTCCGACAGGGGTCCAACGTCCTGACTTTC,CASSLRQGSNVLTF
TRBV12-3/TRBV12-4,TRBD1,many,TRBJ2-5,TGTGCCACCAGTAAAGGGACAGGGGGGGAGACCCAGTACTTC,CATSKGTGGETQYF
TRBV5-1,-,-,TRBJ1-1,TGTGCCAGCAGCTTAATACCAAGGAACACTGAAGCTTTCTTT,CASSLIPRNTEAFF
TRBV20-1,-,many,TRBJ2-6,TGCAGTGCTAGGGAATTCTCCTCTGGGGCCAACGTCCTGACTTTC,CSAREFSSGANVLTF
TRBV7-8,-,many,TRBJ2-7,TGTGCCAGCAGCTTCCGGGGCGGGACCTACGAGCAGTACTTC,CASSFRGGTYEQYF
TRBV28,-,many,TRBJ2-5,TGTGCCAGCAGTGGCTCTAAATCGACGGAGACCCAGTACTTC,CASSGSKSTETQYF
TRBV12-3/TRBV12-4,-,many,TRBJ1-4,TGTGCCAGCAGTTCGGACTTATTAAACGGAAATGAAAAACTGTTTTTT,CASSSDLLNGNEKLFF
TRBV24-1,-,-,TRBJ2-3,TGTGCCACCGGTCGGGGGAGCACAGATACGCGGTATTTT,CATGRGSTDTRYF
TRBV3-1,-,many,TRBJ1-2,TGTGCCAGCCTTGGGGGCGAAGGCTACACCTTC,CASLGGEGYTF
TRBV20-1,-,many,TRBJ2-7,TGCAGTGCGCAAAGGAGTATGGCCCCCTACGAGCAGTACTTC,CSAQRSMAPYEQYF
TRBV9,TRBD2,many,TRBJ2-1,TGTGCCAGCAGCGCGACTAGCGGGAATGAGCAGTTCTTC,CASSATSGNEQFF
TRBV15,-,few,TRBJ2-5,TGTGCCACCAGCAGGGACCCGTGGGGACAAGAGACCCAGTACTTC,CATSRDPWGQETQYF
TRBV6-1,TRBD2,-,TRBJ2-7,TGTGCCAGCAGTGAAGCGGACGGGACTAGCGGGAGGAACCCCTACGAGCAGTACTTC,CASSEADGTSGRNPYEQYF
TRBV7-3,TRBD2,many,TRBJ2-3,TGTGCCAGCAGCTTAACCACGGGAGGGCGGAATCAGCGCACAGATACGCAGTATTTT,CASSLTTGGRNQRTDTQYF
TRBV6-4,-,few,TRBJ2-1,TGTGCCAGCAGTGACAGCCACTACAATGAGCAGTTCTTC,CASSDSHYNEQFF
TRBV10-1,-,few,TRBJ1-1,TGCGCCAGCAGGGACAGCCTGAACACTGAAGCTTTCTTT,CASRDSLNTEAFF
TRBV7-9,TRBD1,many,TRBJ2-7,TGTGCCAGCAGCTTACAGGGGACAGGCTACGAGCAGTACTTC,CASSLQGTGYEQYF
TRBV11-3,-,many,TRBJ2-7,TGTGCCAGCAGCGATTTCTACGAGCAGTACTTC,CASSDFYEQYF
TRBV29-1,-,-,TRBJ1-1,TGCAGCGTTGAAGGCGAGCCGCCAGTTGAAGCTTTCTTT,CSVEGEPPVEAFF
TRBV11-3,TRBD1,many,TRBJ2-5,TGTGCCAGCAGCGATAACCGGGACAGGGGTGAGACCCAGTACTTC,CASSDNRDRGETQYF
TRBV5-1,-,-,TRBJ2-7,TGCGCCAGCAGCTCCTACCTCCTGGGCGAGCAGTACTTC,CASSSYLLGEQYF
TRBV27,TRBD1,many,TRBJ2-7,TGTGCCAGCAGTTGGGACAGGGACTACGAGCAGTACTTC,CASSWDRDYEQYF
TRBV7-2,-,few,TRBJ2-1,TGTGCCAGCAGCTTAGACCCAAACAATGAGCAGTTCTTC,CASSLDPNNEQFF
TRBV20-1,-,few,TRBJ2-1,TGCAGTGCTGAGCAAAGGATAGGGGGGGAGGATGAGCAGTTCTTC,CSAEQRIGGEDEQFF
TRBV12-3/TRBV12-4,-,many,TRBJ2-2,TGTGCCAGCAGCCCTACCCCCTTGAACACCGGGGAGCTGTTTTTT,CASSPTPLNTGELFF